The text below deals with one T cell receptor beta chain. Antigen specificity is unknown. Investigators reverse transcribed all isolated RNA, so they sequenced expressed TCRB transcripts. Assay used: immunoSEQ multiplex PCR; TCRdb lists only in-frame clones, some missing. The sample yields some 190,000 clones, 7.5% to 8.5% seen once. This sample stems from a study of beta chain features in type 1 diabetes. Trimming took 4 bases from V and 4 from J; bases not matched to a gene: 8. The CDR3 runs to 16 residues. Germline V gives CDR1 MNHEY, CDR2 SMNVEV (reference sequence). Overall study findings and caveats: TCRB CDR3s from Type 1 diabetes patients were moderately but significantly shorter in all four CD4+ subsets. In the patient group, naive, central memory and Treg TCRB repertoires seemed more alike than in the healthy donor group. There were fewer insertions and more deletions at the VDJ junctions of type 1 diabetes patients.

Sequencing used central memory CD4+ T cells from blood. The chain combines TRBV27 with TRBJ2-2; 8 bases agree with TRBD1. The TCR sequence derives from a man aged 18-30 years with type 1 diabetes. The CDR3 sequence: CASSSRRTGLTGELFF. CDR3 nucleotide sequence: TGTGCCAGCAGTTCCCGCCGGACAGGGCTCACCGGGGAGCTGTTTTTT.